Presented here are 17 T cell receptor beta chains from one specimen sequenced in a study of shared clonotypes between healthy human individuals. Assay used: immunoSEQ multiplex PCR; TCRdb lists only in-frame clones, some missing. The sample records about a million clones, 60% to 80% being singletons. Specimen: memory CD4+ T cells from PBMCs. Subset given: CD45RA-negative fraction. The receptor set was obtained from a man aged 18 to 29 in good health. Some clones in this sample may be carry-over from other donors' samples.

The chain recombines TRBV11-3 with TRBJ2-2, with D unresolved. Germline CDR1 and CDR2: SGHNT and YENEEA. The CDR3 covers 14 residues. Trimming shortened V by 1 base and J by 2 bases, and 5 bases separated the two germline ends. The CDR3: CASSLAFNTGELFF. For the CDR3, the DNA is TGTGCCAGCAGCTTAGCCTTCAACACCGGGGAGCTGTTTTTT. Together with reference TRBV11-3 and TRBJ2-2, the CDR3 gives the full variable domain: EAGVVQSPRYKIIEKKQPVAFWCNPISGHNTLYWYLQNLGQGPELLIRYENEEAVDDSQLPKDRFSAERLKGVDSTLKIQPAELGDSAVYLCASSLAFNTGELFFGEGSRLTVL.

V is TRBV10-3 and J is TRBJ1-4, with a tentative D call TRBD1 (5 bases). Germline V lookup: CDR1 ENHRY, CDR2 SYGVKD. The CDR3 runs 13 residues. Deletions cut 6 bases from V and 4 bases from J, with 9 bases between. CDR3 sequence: CAISRDRNEKLFF. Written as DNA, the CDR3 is TGTGCCATCAGCCGGGACCGTAATGAAAAACTGTTTTTT.

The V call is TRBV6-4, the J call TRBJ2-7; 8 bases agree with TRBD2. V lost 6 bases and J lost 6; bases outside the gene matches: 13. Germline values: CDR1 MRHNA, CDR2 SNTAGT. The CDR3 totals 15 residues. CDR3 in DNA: TGTGCCAGCAGCGCTGAGAGCGGGAGCCCAAGCGAGCAGTACTTC. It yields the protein CASSAESGSPSEQYF.

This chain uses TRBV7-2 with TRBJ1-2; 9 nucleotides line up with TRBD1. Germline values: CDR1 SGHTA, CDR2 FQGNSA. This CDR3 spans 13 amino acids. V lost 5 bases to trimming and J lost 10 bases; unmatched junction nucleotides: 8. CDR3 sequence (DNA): TGTGCCAGCAGCCGTACAGGGGGCAGAAACTACACCTTC. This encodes CASSRTGGRNYTF.

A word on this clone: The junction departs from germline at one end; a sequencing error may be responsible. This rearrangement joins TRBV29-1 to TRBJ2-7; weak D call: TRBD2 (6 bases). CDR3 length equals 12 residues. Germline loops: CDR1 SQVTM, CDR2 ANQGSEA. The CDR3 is CSVEAGGWEQYF. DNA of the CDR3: TGCAGCGTCGAAGCCGGGGGTTGGGAGCAGTACTTC.

This CDR3 is CASSIMGWGQETQYF. The CDR3 DNA reads TGTGCCAGTAGTATTATGGGGTGGGGTCAAGAGACCCAGTACTTC. The V call is TRBV19, the J call TRBJ2-5; unclear D gene. Germline V gene data show CDR1 as LNHDA and CDR2 as SQIVND (reference sequence). The CDR3 runs to 15 residues. V was trimmed by 3 bases and J by 2 bases, leaving 13 bases between them.

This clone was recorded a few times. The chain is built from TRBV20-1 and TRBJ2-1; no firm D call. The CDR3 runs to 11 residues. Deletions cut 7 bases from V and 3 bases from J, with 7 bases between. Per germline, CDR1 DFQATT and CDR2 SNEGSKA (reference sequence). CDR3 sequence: CSVLLYNEQFF. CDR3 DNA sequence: TGCAGTGTGTTGCTCTACAATGAGCAGTTCTTC.

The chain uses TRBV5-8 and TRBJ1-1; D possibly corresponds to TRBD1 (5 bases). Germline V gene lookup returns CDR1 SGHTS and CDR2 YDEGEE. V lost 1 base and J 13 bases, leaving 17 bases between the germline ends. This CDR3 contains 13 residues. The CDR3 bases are TGTGCCAGCAGCTTGTTTAGGGGCGCTGGGGATTTCTTT. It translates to CASSLFRGAGDFF.

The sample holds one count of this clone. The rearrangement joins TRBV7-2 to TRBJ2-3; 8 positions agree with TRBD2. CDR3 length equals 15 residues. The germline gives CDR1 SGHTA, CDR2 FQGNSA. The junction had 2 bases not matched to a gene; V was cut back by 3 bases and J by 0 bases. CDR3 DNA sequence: TGTGCCAGCAGCTTTCGCGGGAGGAGCACAGATACGCAGTATTTT. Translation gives CASSFRGRSTDTQYF. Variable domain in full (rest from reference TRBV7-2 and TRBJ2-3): GAGVSQSPSNKVTEKGKDVELRCDPISGHTALYWYRQSLGQGLEFLIYFQGNSAPDKSGLPSDRFSAERTGGSVSTLTIQRTQQEDSAVYLCASSFRGRSTDTQYFGPGTRLTVL.

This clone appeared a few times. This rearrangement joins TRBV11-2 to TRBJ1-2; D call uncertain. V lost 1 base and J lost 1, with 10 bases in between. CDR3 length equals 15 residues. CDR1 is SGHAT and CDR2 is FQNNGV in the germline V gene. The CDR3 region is CASSLVSGNNYGYTF. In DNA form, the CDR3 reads TGTGCCAGCAGCTTAGTTTCGGGGAATAACTATGGCTACACCTTC. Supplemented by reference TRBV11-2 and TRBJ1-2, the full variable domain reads EAGVAQSPRYKIIEKRQSVAFWCNPISGHATLYWYQQILGQGPKLLIQFQNNGVVDDSQLPKDRFSAERLKGVDSTLKIQPAKLEDSAVYLCASSLVSGNNYGYTFGSGTRLTVV.

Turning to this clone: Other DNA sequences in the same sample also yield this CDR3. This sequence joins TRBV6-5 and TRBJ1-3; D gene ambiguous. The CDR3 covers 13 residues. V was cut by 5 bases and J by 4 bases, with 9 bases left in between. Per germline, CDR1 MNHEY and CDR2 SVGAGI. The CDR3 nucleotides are TGTGCCAGCAGTCCGGGCCAAGGAAACACCATATATTTT. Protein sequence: CASSPGQGNTIYF.

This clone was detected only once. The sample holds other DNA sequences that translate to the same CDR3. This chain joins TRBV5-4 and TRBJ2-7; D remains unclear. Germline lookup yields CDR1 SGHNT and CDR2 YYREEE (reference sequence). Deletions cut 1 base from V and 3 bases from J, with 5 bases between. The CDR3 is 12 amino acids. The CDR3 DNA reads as TGTGCCAGCAGCTTGATAGGCTACGAGCAGTACTTC. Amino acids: CASSLIGYEQYF.

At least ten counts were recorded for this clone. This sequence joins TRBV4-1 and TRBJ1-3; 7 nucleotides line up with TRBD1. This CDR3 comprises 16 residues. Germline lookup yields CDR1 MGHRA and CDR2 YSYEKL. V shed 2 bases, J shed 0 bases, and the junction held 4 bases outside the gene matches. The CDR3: CASSQPGTVSGNTIYF. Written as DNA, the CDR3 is TGCGCCAGCAGCCAACCGGGGACAGTCTCTGGAAACACCATATATTTT.

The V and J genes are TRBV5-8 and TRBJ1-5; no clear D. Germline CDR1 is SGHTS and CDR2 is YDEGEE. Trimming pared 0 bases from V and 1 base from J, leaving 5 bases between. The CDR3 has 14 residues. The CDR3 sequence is CASSLGQSNQPQHF. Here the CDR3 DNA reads TGTGCCAGCAGCTTGGGGCAGAGCAATCAGCCCCAGCATTTT.

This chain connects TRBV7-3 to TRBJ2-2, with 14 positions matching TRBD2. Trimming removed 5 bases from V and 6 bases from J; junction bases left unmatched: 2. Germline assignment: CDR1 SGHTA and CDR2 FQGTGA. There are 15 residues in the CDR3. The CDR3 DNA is TGTGCCAGCAGCCAGGGACTAGCGGGAGCCGGGGAGCTGTTTTTT. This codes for CASSQGLAGAGELFF.

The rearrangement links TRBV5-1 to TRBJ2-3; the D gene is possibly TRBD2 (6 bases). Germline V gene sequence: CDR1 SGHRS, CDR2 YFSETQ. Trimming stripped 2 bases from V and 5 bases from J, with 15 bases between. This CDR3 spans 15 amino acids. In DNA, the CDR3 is TGCGCCAGCAGCTTCTCTAGCGCCCTGGGAGATACGCAGTATTTT. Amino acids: CASSFSSALGDTQYF.

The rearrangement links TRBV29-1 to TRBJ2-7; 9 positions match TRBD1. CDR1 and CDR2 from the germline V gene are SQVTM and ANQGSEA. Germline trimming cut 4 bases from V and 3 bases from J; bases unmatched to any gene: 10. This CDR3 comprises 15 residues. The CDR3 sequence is CSVGGDRVKNYEQYF. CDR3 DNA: TGCAGCGTTGGGGGGGACAGGGTGAAAAACTACGAGCAGTACTTC.